This TCR beta chain was sequenced for a study of siplizumab effects on memory and regulatory T cells. Notes on the study in general: Of the proliferating CD4+ or CD8+ clones, roughly 75-97% lacked a naive or memory phenotype that could be assigned. Mappable CD4+ clones that were alloreactive averaged 68.8% Treg-derived with siplizumab versus 25% to 30% in controls. It seemed that naive T cells were more diverse than memory cells and were major contributors to the alloresponse.

In regard to this clone: As yet, its antigen is unknown.

Per individual sample, around 9.1 x 10^4 TCR templates were assayed. The protocol was immunoSEQ multiplex PCR, while the TCRdb copy is restricted to in-frame clones and leaves out a portion. Of 65,000 to 70,000 clones in the sample, about 87% are singletons; the top ten hold 1.7%. Germline V CDR1 and CDR2: DFQATT, SNEGSKA (reference sequence). This CDR3 is built from 11 residues. V was pared by 6 bases and J by 7 bases, with 12 bases between. The TCR sequence derives from a human donor in good health. Sequencing was performed on Tregs sorted from blood. The J gene is TRBJ1-2, the V gene TRBV20-1; tentatively, D is TRBD1 (5 bases). CDR3 sequence reads: CSAGRASGYTF. The DNA for the CDR3 is TGCAGTGCCGGCAGGGCATCTGGCTACACCTTC.